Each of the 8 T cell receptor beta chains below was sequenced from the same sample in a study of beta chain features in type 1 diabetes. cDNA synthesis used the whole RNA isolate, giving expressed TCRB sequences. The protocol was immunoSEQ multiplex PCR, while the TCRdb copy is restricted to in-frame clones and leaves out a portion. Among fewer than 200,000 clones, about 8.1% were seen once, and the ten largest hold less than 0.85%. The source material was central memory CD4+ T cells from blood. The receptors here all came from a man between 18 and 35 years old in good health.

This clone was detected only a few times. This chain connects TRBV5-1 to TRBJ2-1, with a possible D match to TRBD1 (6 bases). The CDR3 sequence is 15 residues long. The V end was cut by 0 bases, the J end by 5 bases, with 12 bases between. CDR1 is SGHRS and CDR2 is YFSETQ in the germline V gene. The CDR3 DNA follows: TGCGCCAGCAGCTTGGTAGGACAGACAAACAATGAGCAGTTCTTC. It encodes CASSLVGQTNNEQFF.

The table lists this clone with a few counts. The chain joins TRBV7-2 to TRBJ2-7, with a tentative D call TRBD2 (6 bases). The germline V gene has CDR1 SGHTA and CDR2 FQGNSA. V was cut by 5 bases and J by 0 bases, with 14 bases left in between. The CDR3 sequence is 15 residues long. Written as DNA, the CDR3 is TGTGCCAGCAGCCCACGGGACTTCACCTCCTACGAGCAGTACTTC. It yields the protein CASSPRDFTSYEQYF.

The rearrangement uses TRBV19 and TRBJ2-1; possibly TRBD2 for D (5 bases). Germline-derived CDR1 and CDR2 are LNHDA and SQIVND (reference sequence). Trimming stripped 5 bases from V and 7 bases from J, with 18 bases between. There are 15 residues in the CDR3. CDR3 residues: CASSSHDVARNEQFF. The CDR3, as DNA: TGTGCCAGTAGTTCTCACGACGTAGCGAGGAATGAGCAGTTCTTC.

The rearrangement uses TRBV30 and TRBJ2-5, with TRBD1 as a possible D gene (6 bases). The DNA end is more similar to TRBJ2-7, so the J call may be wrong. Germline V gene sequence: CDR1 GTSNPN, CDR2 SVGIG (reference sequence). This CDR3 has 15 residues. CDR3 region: CAWSGRGTIAHEQYF. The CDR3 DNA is TGTGCCTGGAGTGGCAGAGGGACAATCGCGCACGAGCAGTACTTC.

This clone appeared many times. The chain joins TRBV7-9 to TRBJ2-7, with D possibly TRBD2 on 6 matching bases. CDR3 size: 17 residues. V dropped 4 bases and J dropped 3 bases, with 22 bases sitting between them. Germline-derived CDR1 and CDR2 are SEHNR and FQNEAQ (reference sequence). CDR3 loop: CASSSQWGVGGYYEQYF. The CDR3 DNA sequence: TGTGCCAGCAGCTCCCAATGGGGGGTCGGGGGATACTACGAGCAGTACTTC.

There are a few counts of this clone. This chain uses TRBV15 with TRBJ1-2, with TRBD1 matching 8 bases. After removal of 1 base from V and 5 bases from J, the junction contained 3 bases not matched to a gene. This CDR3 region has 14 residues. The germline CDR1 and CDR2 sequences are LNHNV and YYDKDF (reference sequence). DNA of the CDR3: TGTGCCACCAGCAGAGCCGGACAGGGATATGGCTACACCTTC. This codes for CATSRAGQGYGYTF.

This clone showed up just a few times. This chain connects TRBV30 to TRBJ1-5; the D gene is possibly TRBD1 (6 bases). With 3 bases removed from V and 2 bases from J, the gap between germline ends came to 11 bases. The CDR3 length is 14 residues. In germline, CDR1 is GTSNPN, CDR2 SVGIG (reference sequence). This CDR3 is CAWRGDNRNQPQHF. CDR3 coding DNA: TGTGCCTGGAGAGGGGACAATCGCAATCAGCCCCAGCATTTT.

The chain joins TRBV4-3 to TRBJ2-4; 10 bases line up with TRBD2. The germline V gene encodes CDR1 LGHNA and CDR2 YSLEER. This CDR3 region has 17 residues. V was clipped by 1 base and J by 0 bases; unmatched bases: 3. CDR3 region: CASSQVTSGIAKNIQYF. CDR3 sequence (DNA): TGCGCCAGCAGCCAAGTAACTAGCGGGATAGCCAAAAACATTCAGTACTTC.